The rows below give T cell receptor beta chains drawn from one sample of a study of cytomegalovirus exposure and HLA in healthy donors. The assay was immunoSEQ multiplex PCR, and TCRdb's table has in-frame clones only and misses some. The sample comprises over 120,000 clones, approximately 84% of which are singletons, and approximately 1.5% rests with the top ten. Sequencing used PBMCs. These receptors originate from a man aged 25 to 40 in good health and CMV-seropositive. The CDR3 runs from the conserved cysteine through the conserved F or W. Fields, in order: CDR3 protein, CDR3 DNA, J gene, D gene, clone size, V gene. A D gene is named only where the DNA matches it firmly. Size is omitted from some rows. Given values are once, few, many or a class for expanded clones.

CDR3: CASSLGSSSAETQYF
DNA: TGTGCCAGCAGCTTAGGGTCCTCTAGTGCAGAGACCCAGTACTTC
J: TRBJ2-5
D: -
size: -
V: TRBV7-7

CDR3: CASSHRTGGTGELFF
DNA: TGTGCCAGCAGCCATAGGACAGGGGGAACCGGGGAGCTGTTTTTT
J: TRBJ2-2
D: TRBD1
size: -
V: TRBV7-2

CDR3: CASSVEQGNGYTF
DNA: TGTGCCAGCAGTGTAGAACAGGGGAATGGCTACACCTTC
J: TRBJ1-2
D: TRBD1
size: -
V: TRBV28

CDR3: CASSTLAGSSYNEQFF
DNA: TGTGCCAGCAGTACCTTAGCGGGTAGCTCCTACAATGAGCAGTTCTTC
J: TRBJ2-1
D: TRBD2
size: -
V: TRBV27

CDR3: CASSLVASGRREQYF
DNA: TGCGCCAGCAGCTTGGTGGCTAGCGGGAGGAGGGAGCAGTACTTC
J: TRBJ2-7
D: TRBD2
size: -
V: TRBV5-1

CDR3: CASRASGANVLTF
DNA: TGTGCCAGCAGGGCTTCTGGGGCCAACGTCCTGACTTTC
J: TRBJ2-6
D: -
size: few
V: TRBV2

CDR3: CSVKRNIGQGALNEQFF
DNA: TGCAGCGTAAAACGAAACATTGGACAGGGGGCGCTGAATGAGCAGTTCTTC
J: TRBJ2-1
D: TRBD1
size: -
V: TRBV29-1

CDR3: CASGSQGADSPLHF
DNA: TGTGCCAGCGGCTCTCAGGGTGCGGATTCACCCCTCCACTTT
J: TRBJ1-6
D: -
size: -
V: TRBV11-2

CDR3: CASSYLGGYTF
DNA: TGTGCCAGCAGTTACCTAGGAGGCTACACCTTC
J: TRBJ1-2
D: -
size: -
V: TRBV6-5

CDR3: CASSPASDTGNTIYF
DNA: TGCGCCAGCAGCCCCGCCTCGGACACAGGAAACACCATATATTTT
J: TRBJ1-3
D: -
size: -
V: TRBV5-1

CDR3: CATSGKDARQDSGYGYTF
DNA: TGTGCCACCTCCGGTAAAGATGCCCGGCAGGACTCGGGCTATGGCTACACCTTC
J: TRBJ1-2
D: -
size: -
V: TRBV7-9

CDR3: CASSPLIDKMYGYTF
DNA: TGTGCCAGCTCACCCCTGATTGACAAGATGTATGGCTACACCTTC
J: TRBJ1-2
D: -
size: -
V: TRBV18

CDR3: CASSFTGGIYNEQFF
DNA: TGTGCCAGCAGCTTTACAGGGGGCATCTACAATGAGCAGTTCTTC
J: TRBJ2-1
D: TRBD1
size: -
V: TRBV5-6

CDR3: CATSEQNTEAFF
DNA: TGTGCCACCTCCGAGCAGAACACTGAAGCTTTCTTT
J: TRBJ1-1
D: -
size: once
V: TRBV10-3

CDR3: CASSLSGGVSYEQYF
DNA: TGCGCCAGCAGCTTGAGCGGGGGGGTTTCCTACGAGCAGTACTTC
J: TRBJ2-7
D: TRBD2
size: once
V: TRBV5-1

CDR3: CASSQEGGEVGEKLFF
DNA: TGTGCCAGCAGCCAAGAAGGAGGGGAGGTAGGGGAAAAACTGTTTTTT
J: TRBJ1-4
D: -
size: -
V: TRBV4-2

CDR3: CASSFGGSSYNEQFF
DNA: TGTGCCAGCAGCTTTGGCGGAAGCTCCTACAATGAGCAGTTCTTC
J: TRBJ2-1
D: -
size: -
V: TRBV5-6

CDR3: CASSLGFTDTQYF
DNA: TGTGCCAGCAGCCTCGGGTTCACAGATACGCAGTATTTT
J: TRBJ2-3
D: -
size: few
V: TRBV7-8

CDR3: CSARRDTEAFF
DNA: TGCAGTGCTAGGAGGGACACTGAAGCTTTCTTT
J: TRBJ1-1
D: -
size: -
V: TRBV20-1

CDR3: CSVRGALYNEQFF
DNA: TGCAGCGTTCGCGGGGCTCTATACAATGAGCAGTTCTTC
J: TRBJ2-1
D: -
size: -
V: TRBV29-1

CDR3: CASGPNYGYTF
DNA: TGTGCCAGCGGGCCTAACTATGGCTACACCTTC
J: TRBJ1-2
D: -
size: -
V: TRBV28

CDR3: CASSIARTAYTDTQYF
DNA: TGTGCCAGTAGTATAGCCCGGACAGCCTACACAGATACGCAGTATTTT
J: TRBJ2-3
D: -
size: -
V: TRBV19

CDR3: CASSPGLDYNEQFF
DNA: TGTGCCAGCAGTCCGGGACTAGATTATAATGAGCAGTTCTTC
J: TRBJ2-1
D: TRBD2
size: -
V: TRBV28

CDR3: CASSQLSGSPPYEQYF
DNA: TGTGCCAGCAGCCAACTTAGCGGGAGTCCCCCCTACGAGCAGTACTTC
J: TRBJ2-7
D: TRBD2
size: -
V: TRBV14

CDR3: CASSHGGARYGYTF
DNA: TGTGCCAGCAGTCACGGAGGGGCTCGCTATGGCTACACCTTC
J: TRBJ1-2
D: -
size: -
V: TRBV6-6

CDR3: CASSSGRQVILEKLFF
DNA: TGTGCCAGCAGCTCTGGCCGACAGGTGATTTTAGAAAAACTGTTTTTT
J: TRBJ1-4
D: -
size: -
V: TRBV13

CDR3: CASSREVGGRNEQFF
DNA: TGTGCCAGCAGTCGGGAGGTGGGCGGGAGGAATGAGCAGTTCTTC
J: TRBJ2-1
D: TRBD2
size: -
V: TRBV6-5

CDR3: CASSLGTGDWEQYF
DNA: TGTGCCAGCAGTTTAGGGACAGGGGACTGGGAGCAGTACTTC
J: TRBJ2-7
D: TRBD1
size: -
V: TRBV28

CDR3: CATSRDPLLAGETQYF
DNA: TGTGCCACCAGCAGAGATCCCCTACTAGCGGGAGAGACCCAGTACTTC
J: TRBJ2-5
D: TRBD2
size: -
V: TRBV15

CDR3: CASREQTGGGNQPQHF
DNA: TGTGCCAGCAGGGAACAGACAGGAGGAGGCAATCAGCCCCAGCATTTT
J: TRBJ1-5
D: -
size: -
V: TRBV2

CDR3: CASSALPLQGYEQYF
DNA: TGTGCCAGCAGCGCCCTCCCCCTACAGGGTTACGAGCAGTACTTC
J: TRBJ2-7
D: -
size: -
V: TRBV9

CDR3: CATSRRSGRQGADTQYF
DNA: TGTGCCACCAGCAGACGTAGCGGGAGACAGGGTGCAGATACGCAGTATTTT
J: TRBJ2-3
D: TRBD2
size: -
V: TRBV15

CDR3: CASTATSVGEQFF
DNA: TGTGCCAGCACCGCGACTAGCGTAGGTGAGCAGTTCTTC
J: TRBJ2-1
D: TRBD2
size: once
V: TRBV5-8

CDR3: CASSGDRGLYNEQFF
DNA: TGTGCCAGCAGTGGTGACAGGGGGCTCTACAATGAGCAGTTCTTC
J: TRBJ2-1
D: TRBD1
size: -
V: TRBV6-1

CDR3: CASSLVATESNEKLFF
DNA: TGCGCCAGCAGCTTGGTGGCAACGGAGTCTAATGAAAAACTGTTTTTT
J: TRBJ1-4
D: -
size: few
V: TRBV5-1

CDR3: CASSFDREKETQYF
DNA: TGCGCCAGCAGCTTTGACCGGGAGAAAGAGACCCAGTACTTC
J: TRBJ2-5
D: -
size: -
V: TRBV5-1

CDR3: CASSLGLYAGSSGELFF
DNA: TGTGCCAGCAGCTTAGGATTGTATGCAGGGTCGAGCGGGGAGCTGTTTTTT
J: TRBJ2-2
D: -
size: -
V: TRBV7-9